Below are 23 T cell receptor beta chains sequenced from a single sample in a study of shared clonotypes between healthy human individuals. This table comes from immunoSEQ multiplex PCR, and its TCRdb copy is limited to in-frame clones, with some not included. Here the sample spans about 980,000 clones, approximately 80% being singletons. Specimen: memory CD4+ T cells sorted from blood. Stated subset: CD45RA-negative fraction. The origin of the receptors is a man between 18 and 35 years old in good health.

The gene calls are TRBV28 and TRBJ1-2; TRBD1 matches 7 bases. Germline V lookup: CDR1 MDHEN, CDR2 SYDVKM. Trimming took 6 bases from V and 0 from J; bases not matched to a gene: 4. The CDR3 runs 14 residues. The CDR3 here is CASRGQASNYGYTF. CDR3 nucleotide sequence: TGTGCCAGCAGAGGACAGGCCTCTAACTATGGCTACACCTTC.

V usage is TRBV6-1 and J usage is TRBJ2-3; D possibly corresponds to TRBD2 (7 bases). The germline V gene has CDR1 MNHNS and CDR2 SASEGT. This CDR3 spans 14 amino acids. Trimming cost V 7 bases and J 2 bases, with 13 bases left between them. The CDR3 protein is CASKAGHNTDTQYF. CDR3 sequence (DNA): TGTGCCAGCAAAGCGGGACATAACACAGATACGCAGTATTTT.

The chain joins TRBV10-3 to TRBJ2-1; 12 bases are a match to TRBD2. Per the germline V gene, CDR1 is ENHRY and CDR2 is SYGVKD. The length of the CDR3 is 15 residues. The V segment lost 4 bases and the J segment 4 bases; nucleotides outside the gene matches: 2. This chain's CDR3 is CAISGTSGTYNEQFF. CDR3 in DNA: TGTGCCATCAGTGGGACTAGCGGGACATACAATGAGCAGTTCTTC.

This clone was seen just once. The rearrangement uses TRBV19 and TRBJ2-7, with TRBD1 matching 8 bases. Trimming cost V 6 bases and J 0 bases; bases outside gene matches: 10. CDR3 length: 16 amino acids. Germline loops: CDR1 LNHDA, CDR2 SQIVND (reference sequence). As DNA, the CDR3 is TGTGCCAGTAGGGATCCCGGGACAGGAAACTCCTACGAGCAGTACTTC. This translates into CASRDPGTGNSYEQYF.

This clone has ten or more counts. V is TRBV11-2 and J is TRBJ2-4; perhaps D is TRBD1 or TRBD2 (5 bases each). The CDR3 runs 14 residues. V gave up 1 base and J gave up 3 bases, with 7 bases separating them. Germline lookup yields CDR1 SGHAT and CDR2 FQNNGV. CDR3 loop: CASSLGGGKNIQYF. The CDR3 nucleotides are TGTGCCAGCAGCTTAGGTGGGGGCAAAAACATTCAGTACTTC.

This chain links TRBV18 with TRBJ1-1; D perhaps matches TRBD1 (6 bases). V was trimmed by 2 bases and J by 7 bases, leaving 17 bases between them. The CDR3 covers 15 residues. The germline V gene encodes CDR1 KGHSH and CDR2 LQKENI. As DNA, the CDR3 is TGTGCCAGCTCACCAAGTCAGGGGACCTATGTTGAAGCTTTCTTT. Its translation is CASSPSQGTYVEAFF.

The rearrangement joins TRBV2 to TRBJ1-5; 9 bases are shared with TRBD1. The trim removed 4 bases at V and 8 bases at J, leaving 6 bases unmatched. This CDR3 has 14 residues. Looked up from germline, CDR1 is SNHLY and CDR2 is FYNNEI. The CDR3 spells CASSGEQGAKPQHF. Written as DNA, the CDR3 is TGTGCCAGCAGTGGGGAACAGGGGGCTAAGCCCCAGCATTTT.

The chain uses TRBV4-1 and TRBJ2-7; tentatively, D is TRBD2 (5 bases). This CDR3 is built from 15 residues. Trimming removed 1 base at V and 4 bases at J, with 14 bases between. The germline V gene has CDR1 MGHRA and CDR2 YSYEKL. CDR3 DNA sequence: TGCGCCAGCAGCCAAGGTGGAGCGGTGACATACGAGCAGTACTTC. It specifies CASSQGGAVTYEQYF.

CDR3 loop: CASSLGLAGGGETQYF. The CDR3 region has the DNA TGTGCCAGCAGCTTAGGCCTAGCGGGAGGTGGTGAGACCCAGTACTTC. The genes are TRBV11-3 and TRBJ2-5, with TRBD2 identical over 11 bases. The CDR3 runs 16 residues. V lost 1 base and J lost 5; bases outside the gene matches: 6. Per germline, CDR1 SGHNT and CDR2 YENEEA.

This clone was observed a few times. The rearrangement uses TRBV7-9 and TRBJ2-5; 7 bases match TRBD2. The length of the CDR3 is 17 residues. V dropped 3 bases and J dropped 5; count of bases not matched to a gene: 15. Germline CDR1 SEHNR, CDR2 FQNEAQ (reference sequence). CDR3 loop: CASSFTSSAGVRETQYF. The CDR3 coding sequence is TGTGCCAGCAGCTTTACCTCTAGCGCGGGAGTTCGTGAGACCCAGTACTTC.

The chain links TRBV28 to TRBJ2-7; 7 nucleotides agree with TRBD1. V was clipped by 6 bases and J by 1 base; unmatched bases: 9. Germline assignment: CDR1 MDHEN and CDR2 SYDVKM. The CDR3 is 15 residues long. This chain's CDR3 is CASSATQGQSYEQYF. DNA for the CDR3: TGTGCCAGCAGCGCGACTCAGGGACAGTCCTACGAGCAGTACTTC.

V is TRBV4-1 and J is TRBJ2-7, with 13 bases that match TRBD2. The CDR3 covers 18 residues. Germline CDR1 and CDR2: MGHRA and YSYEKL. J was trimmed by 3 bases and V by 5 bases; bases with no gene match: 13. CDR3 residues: CASSFGLAGAPPYYEQYF. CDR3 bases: TGCGCCAGCAGCTTCGGACTAGCGGGGGCGCCGCCCTACTACGAGCAGTACTTC.

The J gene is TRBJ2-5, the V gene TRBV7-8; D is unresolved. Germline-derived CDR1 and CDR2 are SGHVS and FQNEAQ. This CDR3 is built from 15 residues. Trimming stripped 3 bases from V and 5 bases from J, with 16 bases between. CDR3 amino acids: CASSFIGGPGETQYF. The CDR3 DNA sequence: TGTGCCAGCAGCTTTATTGGTGGCCCCGGGGAGACCCAGTACTTC.

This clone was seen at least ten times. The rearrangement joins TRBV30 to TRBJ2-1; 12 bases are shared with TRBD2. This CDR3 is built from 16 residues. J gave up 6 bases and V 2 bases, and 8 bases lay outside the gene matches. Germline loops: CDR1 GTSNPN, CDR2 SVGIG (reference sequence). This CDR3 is CAWSPWTSGTGNEQFF. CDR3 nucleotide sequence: TGTGCCTGGAGTCCCTGGACTAGCGGGACCGGCAATGAGCAGTTCTTC.

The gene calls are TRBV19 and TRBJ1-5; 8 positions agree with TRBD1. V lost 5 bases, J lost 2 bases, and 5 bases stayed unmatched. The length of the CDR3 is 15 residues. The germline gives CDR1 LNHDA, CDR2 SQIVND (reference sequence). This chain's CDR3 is CASSSGGLGNQPQHF. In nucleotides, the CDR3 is TGTGCCAGTAGTTCAGGGGGCTTAGGCAATCAGCCCCAGCATTTT.

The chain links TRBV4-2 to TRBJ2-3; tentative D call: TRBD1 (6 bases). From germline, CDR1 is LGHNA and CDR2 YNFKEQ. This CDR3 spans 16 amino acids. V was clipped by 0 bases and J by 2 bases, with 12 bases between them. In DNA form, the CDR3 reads TGTGCCAGCAGCCAAGACGTGGGGGCGATCACAGATACGCAGTATTTT. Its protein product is CASSQDVGAITDTQYF.

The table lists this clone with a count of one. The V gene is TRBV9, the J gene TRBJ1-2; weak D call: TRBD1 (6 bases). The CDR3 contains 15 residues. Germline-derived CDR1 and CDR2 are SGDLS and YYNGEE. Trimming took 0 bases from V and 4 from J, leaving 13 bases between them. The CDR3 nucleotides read TGTGCCAGCAGCGTAGCTACGGGGGCTAGCTATGGCTACACCTTC. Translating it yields CASSVATGASYGYTF.

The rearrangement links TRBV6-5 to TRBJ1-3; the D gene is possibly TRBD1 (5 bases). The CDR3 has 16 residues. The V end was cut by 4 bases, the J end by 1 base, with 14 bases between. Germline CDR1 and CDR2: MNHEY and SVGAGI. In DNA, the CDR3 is TGTGCCAGCAGTTCCTTGAGGGGAATATCTGGAAACACCATATATTTT. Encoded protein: CASSSLRGISGNTIYF.

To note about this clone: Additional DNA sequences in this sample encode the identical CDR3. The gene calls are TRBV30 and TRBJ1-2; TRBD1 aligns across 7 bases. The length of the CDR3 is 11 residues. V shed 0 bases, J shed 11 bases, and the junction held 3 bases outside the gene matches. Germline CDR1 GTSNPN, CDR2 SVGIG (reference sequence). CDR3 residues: CAWSVRDSYTF. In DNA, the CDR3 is TGTGCCTGGAGTGTACGGGACAGTTACACCTTC.

The CDR3 DNA is TGTGCCAGCAGCTCCGGACAGGGACAAGAGACCCAGTACTTC. Its protein product is CASSSGQGQETQYF. This rearrangement joins TRBV7-6 to TRBJ2-5; 8 bases map to TRBD1. The CDR3 runs to 14 residues. J gave up 2 bases and V 4 bases, and 3 bases lay outside the gene matches. Germline loops: CDR1 SGHVS, CDR2 FNYEAQ.

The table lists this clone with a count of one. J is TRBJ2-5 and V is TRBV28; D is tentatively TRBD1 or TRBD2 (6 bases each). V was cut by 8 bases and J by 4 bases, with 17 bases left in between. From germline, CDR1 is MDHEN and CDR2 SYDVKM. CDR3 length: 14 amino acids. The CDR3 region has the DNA TGTGCCAGCGCAAGGGGGGCCCGAATAGAGACCCAGTACTTC. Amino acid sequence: CASARGARIETQYF.

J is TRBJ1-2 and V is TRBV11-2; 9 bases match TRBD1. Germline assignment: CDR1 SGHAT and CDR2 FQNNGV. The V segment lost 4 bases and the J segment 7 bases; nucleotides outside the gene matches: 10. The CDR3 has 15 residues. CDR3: CASSSLQGAYGGYTF. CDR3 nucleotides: TGTGCCAGCAGCTCTTTACAGGGGGCTTACGGTGGCTACACCTTC.

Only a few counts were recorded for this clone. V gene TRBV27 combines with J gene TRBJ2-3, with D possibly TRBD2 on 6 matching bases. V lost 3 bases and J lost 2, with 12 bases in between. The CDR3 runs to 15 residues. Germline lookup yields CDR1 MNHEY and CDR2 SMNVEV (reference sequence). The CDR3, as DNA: TGTGCCAGCAGTTTTGGGACTGGCTACACAGATACGCAGTATTTT. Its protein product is CASSFGTGYTDTQYF.